Reported below is one T cell receptor (beta chain). These data belong to a study of blood T cell repertoires in COVID-19. Trimming cost V 5 bases and J 5 bases, with 10 bases left between them. CDR1 is SGHVS and CDR2 is FNYEAQ in the germline V gene. The CDR3 extends over 13 amino acids. Clones were sequenced by immunoSEQ multiplex PCR, and TCRdb holds only the in-frame ones, with some missing. There are some 120,000 clones in the sample; about 90% occur only once, and roughly 0.94% lies in the top ten. Sequenced: peripheral blood. The chain has TRBV7-6 and TRBJ2-1; a possible D gene is TRBD1 (6 bases). The TCR originated in a woman between 50 and 59 years old with active or convalescent COVID-19. The CDR3 region is CASSPGVDNEQFF. The CDR3 DNA is TGTGCCAGCAGCCCAGGGGTCGACAATGAGCAGTTCTTC. Full variable domain (missing parts from reference TRBV7-6 and TRBJ2-1): GAGVSQSPRYKVTKRGQDVALRCDPISGHVSLYWYRQALGQGPEFLTYFNYEAQQDKSGLPNDRFSAERPEGSISTLTIQRTEQRDSAMYRCASSPGVDNEQFFGPGTRLTVL.